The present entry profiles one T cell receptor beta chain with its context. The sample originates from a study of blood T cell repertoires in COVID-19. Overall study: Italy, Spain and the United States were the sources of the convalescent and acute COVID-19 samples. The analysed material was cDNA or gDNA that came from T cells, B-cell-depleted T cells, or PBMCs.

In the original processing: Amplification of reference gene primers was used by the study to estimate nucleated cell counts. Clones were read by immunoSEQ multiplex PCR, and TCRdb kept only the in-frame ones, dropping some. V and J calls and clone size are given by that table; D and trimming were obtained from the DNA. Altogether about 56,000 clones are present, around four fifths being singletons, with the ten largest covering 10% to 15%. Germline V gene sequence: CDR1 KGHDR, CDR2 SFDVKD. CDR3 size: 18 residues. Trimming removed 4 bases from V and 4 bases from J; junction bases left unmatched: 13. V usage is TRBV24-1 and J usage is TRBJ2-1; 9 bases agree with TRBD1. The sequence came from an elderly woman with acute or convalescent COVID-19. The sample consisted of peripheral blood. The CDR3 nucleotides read TGTGCCACCAGTGACTACACCCAACCCGGACAGGGGTACAATGAGCAGTTCTTC. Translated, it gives CATSDYTQPGQGYNEQFF.